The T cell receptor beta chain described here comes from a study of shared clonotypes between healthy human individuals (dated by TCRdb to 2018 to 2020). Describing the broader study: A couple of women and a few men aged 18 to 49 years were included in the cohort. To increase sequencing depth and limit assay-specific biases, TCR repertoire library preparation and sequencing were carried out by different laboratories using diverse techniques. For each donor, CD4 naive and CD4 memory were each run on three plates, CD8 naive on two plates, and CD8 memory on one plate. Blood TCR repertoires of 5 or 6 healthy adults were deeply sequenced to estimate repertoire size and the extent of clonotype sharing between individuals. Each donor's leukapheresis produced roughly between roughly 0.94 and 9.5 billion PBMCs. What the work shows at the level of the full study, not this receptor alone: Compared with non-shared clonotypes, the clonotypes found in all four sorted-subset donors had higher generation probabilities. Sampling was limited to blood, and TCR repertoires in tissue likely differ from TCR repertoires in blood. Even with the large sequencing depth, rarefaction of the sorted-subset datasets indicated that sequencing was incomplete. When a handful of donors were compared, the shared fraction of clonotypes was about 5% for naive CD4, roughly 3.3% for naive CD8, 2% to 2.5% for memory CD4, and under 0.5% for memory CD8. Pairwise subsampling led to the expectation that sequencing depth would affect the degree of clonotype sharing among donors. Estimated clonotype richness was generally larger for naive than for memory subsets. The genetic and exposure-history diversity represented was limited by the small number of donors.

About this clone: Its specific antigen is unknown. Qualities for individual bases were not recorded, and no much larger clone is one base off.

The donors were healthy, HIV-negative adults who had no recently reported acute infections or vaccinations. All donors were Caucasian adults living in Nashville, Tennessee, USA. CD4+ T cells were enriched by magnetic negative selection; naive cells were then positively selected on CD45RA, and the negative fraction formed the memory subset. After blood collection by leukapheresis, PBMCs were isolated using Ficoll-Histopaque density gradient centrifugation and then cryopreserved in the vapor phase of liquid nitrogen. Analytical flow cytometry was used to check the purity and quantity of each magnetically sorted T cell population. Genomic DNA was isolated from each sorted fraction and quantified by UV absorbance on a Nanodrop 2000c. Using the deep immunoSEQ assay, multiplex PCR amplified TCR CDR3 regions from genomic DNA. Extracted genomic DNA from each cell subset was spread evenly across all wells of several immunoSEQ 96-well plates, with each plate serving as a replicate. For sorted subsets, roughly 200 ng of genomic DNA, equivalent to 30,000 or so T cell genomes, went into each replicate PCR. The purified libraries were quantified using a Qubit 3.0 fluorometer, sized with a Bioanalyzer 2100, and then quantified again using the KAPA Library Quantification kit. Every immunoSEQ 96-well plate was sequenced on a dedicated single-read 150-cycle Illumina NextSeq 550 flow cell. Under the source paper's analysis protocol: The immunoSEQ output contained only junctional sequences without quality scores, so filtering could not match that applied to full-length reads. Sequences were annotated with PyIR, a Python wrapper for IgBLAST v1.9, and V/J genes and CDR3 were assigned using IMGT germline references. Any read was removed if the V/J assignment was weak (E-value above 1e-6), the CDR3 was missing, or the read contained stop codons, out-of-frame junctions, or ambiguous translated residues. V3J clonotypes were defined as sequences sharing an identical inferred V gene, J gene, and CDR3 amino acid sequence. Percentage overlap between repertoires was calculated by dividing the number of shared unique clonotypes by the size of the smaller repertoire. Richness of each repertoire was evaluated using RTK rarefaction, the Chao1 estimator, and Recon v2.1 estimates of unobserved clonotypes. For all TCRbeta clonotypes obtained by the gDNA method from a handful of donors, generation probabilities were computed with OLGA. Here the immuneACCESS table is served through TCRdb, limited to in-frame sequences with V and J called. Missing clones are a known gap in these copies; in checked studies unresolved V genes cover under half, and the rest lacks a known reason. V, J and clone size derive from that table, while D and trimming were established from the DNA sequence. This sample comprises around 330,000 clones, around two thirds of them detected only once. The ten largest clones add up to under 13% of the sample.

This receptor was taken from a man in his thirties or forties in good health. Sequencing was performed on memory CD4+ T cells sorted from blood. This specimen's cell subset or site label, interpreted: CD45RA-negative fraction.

CDR3 loop: CASSAGKDQPQHF. The bases read TGTGCCAGCTCAGCAGGAAAGGATCAGCCCCAGCATTTT. The sequence joins TRBV18 to TRBJ1-5; no D gene is confidently identified. From cysteine to phenylalanine, the CDR3 is 13 amino acids long. The DNA shown is the 39-base CDR3, in frame from base 1. Looking up the germline V gene yields CDR1 KGHSH and CDR2 LQKENI. V is reduced by 5 bases and J by 5 bases, leaving a spacing of 10 bases between them. The variable domain in full, with residues beyond the CDR3 obtained from the reference TRBV18 and TRBJ1-5 genes, is NAGVMQNPRHLVRRRGQEARLRCSPMKGHSHVYWYRQLPEEGLKFMVYLQKENIIDESGMPKERFSAEFPKEGPSILRIQQVVRGDSAAYFCASSAGKDQPQHFGDGTRLSIL.